The 32 T cell receptor beta chains listed next were all sequenced from one sample in a study of response to subunit inactivated influenza vaccine. TCRdb re-called the RT-PCR reads through MiXCR, storing one row per CDR3 protein. Here the sample spans more than 550,000 distinct CDR3 sequences, approximately 10% being singletons. Material: PBMCs from blood, obtained on the day of vaccination. These receptors came from a man aged 50-60 years who received an inactivated influenza vaccine.

V gene TRBV12-3 or TRBV12-4 combines with J gene TRBJ2-3; D ambiguous. The CDR3 runs to 17 residues. V lost 6 bases and J lost 3, with 22 bases in between. The CDR3 bases are TGTGCCAGCAGCTATGGGATTCAAAACCCCTGGACAGATACGCAGTATTTT. It codes for CASSYGIQNPWTDTQYF.

This clonotype was counted only a few times. Here the CDR3 DNA reads TGCGCCAGCAGCTTGTCCCTCGGAGGCAGGGGGCGGAATTACAATGAGCAGTTCTTC. Translation: CASSLSLGGRGRNYNEQFF. The V call is TRBV5-1, the J call TRBJ2-1; 8 positions match TRBD1. Germline V lookup: CDR1 SGHRS, CDR2 YFSETQ. The V and J ends lost 1 base and 4 bases, in that order; junction bases with no gene match: 16. This CDR3 region has 19 residues.

This clonotype was seen only a few times. The chain employs TRBV20-1 and TRBJ1-2; 8 bases match TRBD1. The CDR3 spans 15 residues. The J segment lost 4 bases and the V segment lost 5 bases, leaving 12 bases of the junction unmatched. Per germline, CDR1 DFQATT and CDR2 SNEGSKA (reference sequence). The CDR3 DNA reads as TGCAGTGCTGGACAGGGATCGACTCGCCGCTATGGCTACACCTTC. It codes for CSAGQGSTRRYGYTF.

This chain uses TRBV6-5 with TRBJ2-1; no clear D gene. Trimming pared 0 bases from V and 9 bases from J, leaving 6 bases between. CDR3 length: 12 residues. CDR1 and CDR2 (germline): MNHEY, SVGAGI. The CDR3 region is CASSYSLTEQFF. The CDR3 nucleotides are TGTGCCAGCAGTTACTCGTTAACTGAGCAGTTCTTC.

This clonotype was detected only a few times. V and J are TRBV11-1 and TRBJ2-3; the D call may be TRBD1 or TRBD2 (5 bases each). The CDR3 consists of 18 residues. The V end was cut by 5 bases, the J end by 3 bases, with 24 bases between. In germline, CDR1 is SGHAT, CDR2 FQDESV (reference sequence). The CDR3 here is CASSPRQPNGGVTDTQYF. The CDR3 DNA sequence: TGTGCCAGCAGCCCGCGACAGCCCAATGGGGGTGTTACAGATACGCAGTATTTT.

This clonotype has a handful of counts. The chain is built from TRBV10-3 and TRBJ2-1; TRBD1 might be the D (6 bases). The V end was cut by 8 bases, the J end by 6 bases, with 35 bases between. Per germline, CDR1 ENHRY and CDR2 SYGVKD. The CDR3 length is 20 residues. CDR3 residues: CAIGSGGIGQTLGSANEQFF. In DNA, the CDR3 is TGTGCCATCGGGAGTGGGGGCATTGGACAGACGTTAGGGTCGGCCAATGAGCAGTTCTTC.

This clonotype was counted only a few times. This chain connects TRBV6-2 or TRBV6-3 to TRBJ2-1; perhaps TRBD1 as D (5 bases). The CDR3 sequence is 14 residues long. V lost 5 bases to trimming and J lost 10 bases, with 18 bases between them. Per the germline V gene, CDR1 is MNHEY and CDR2 is SVGEGT. The CDR3 DNA reads TGTGCCAGCAGTCCTATTCAGACAGCCAGCGAGCAGTTCTTC. Translated, it gives CASSPIQTASEQFF.

This clonotype was counted only a few times. The chain links TRBV3-1 to TRBJ1-5; 8 nucleotides line up with TRBD1. Germline CDR1 is LGHDT and CDR2 is YNNKEL (reference sequence). V lost 1 base, J lost 9 bases, and 8 bases stayed unmatched. The CDR3 sequence is 15 residues long. The CDR3 loop is CASSQVPGGRGPQHF. The DNA for the CDR3 is TGTGCCAGCAGCCAAGTACCAGGGGGCCGGGGGCCCCAGCATTTT. Supplemented by reference TRBV3-1 and TRBJ1-5, the full variable domain reads DTAVSQTPKYLVTQMGNDKSIKCEQNLGHDTMYWYKQDSKKFLKIMFSYNNKELIINETVPNRFSPKSPDKAHLNLHINSLELGDSAVYFCASSQVPGGRGPQHFGDGTRLSIL.

The chain links TRBV5-1 to TRBJ2-3, with 8 positions matching TRBD1. From germline, CDR1 is SGHRS and CDR2 YFSETQ. V dropped 7 bases and J dropped 2; count of bases not matched to a gene: 6. The CDR3 loop spans 14 amino acids. The CDR3 DNA sequence: TGCGCCAGCGTGCCAGGGGGCCCCACAGATACGCAGTATTTT. It specifies CASVPGGPTDTQYF.

In its sample, this clonotype was seen a few times. This chain uses TRBV6-2 or TRBV6-3 with TRBJ2-3; D is unclear. The germline V gene has CDR1 MNHEY and CDR2 SVGEGT. V was clipped by 1 base and J by 6 bases, with 5 bases between them. CDR3 length: 12 residues. Written as DNA, the CDR3 is TGTGCCAGCAGTTACTATTCGGATACGCAGTATTTT. Translating it yields CASSYYSDTQYF.

The chain combines TRBV20-1 with TRBJ2-1; unclear D gene. The germline CDR1 and CDR2 sequences are DFQATT and SNEGSKA (reference sequence). The CDR3 spans 12 residues. V dropped 4 bases and J dropped 6 bases, with 10 bases sitting between them. Here the CDR3 reads CSATPSTNEQFF. The DNA of the CDR3 is TGCAGTGCTACCCCCTCTACCAATGAGCAGTTCTTC.

This clonotype appeared a few times. The V and J genes are TRBV12-3 or TRBV12-4 and TRBJ2-1; D unclear. The length of the CDR3 is 13 residues. V was clipped by 3 bases and J by 5 bases, with 8 bases between them. The CDR3 DNA sequence: TGTGCCAGCAGTTTCCAGAGCAACAATGAGCAGTTCTTC. Encoded protein: CASSFQSNNEQFF.

This clonotype was seen only a few times. This chain uses TRBV11-2 with TRBJ1-2; TRBD1 matches 9 bases. Germline V gene data show CDR1 as SGHAT and CDR2 as FQNNGV. J lost 2 bases, V lost 4 bases, and 5 bases had no gene match. The CDR3 sequence is 15 residues long. The chain's CDR3 is CASSSHRGLNYGYTF. In nucleotides, the CDR3 is TGTGCCAGCAGCTCCCACAGGGGGCTGAACTATGGCTACACCTTC. Drawing the rest from reference TRBV11-2 and TRBJ1-2, the complete variable domain is EAGVAQSPRYKIIEKRQSVAFWCNPISGHATLYWYQQILGQGPKLLIQFQNNGVVDDSQLPKDRFSAERLKGVDSTLKIQPAKLEDSAVYLCASSSHRGLNYGYTFGSGTRLTVV.

This clonotype was seen a few times. The chain combines TRBV7-2 with TRBJ2-5; D is perhaps TRBD1 or TRBD2 (6 bases each). Germline CDR1 is SGHTA and CDR2 is FQGNSA. The CDR3 has 14 amino acids. The V end lost 4 bases, the J end lost 7 bases, and 16 bases lay between the germline ends. This CDR3 is CASSSNVGGRTQYF. The CDR3 coding sequence is TGTGCCAGCAGCTCCAACGTAGGGGGGAGGACCCAGTACTTC.

In this sample, this clonotype turned up many times. This chain connects TRBV5-1 to TRBJ1-6; 8 bases are a match to TRBD1. The CDR3 runs to 16 residues. Germline V lookup: CDR1 SGHRS, CDR2 YFSETQ. Losses at the gene ends were 0 bases for V and 5 bases for J; bases not matched to a gene: 4. CDR3 in DNA: TGCGCCAGCAGCTTGGACAGGGGGAAAAATAATTCACCCCTCCACTTT. This encodes CASSLDRGKNNSPLHF.

Concerning this clonotype: This may stem from a read error, because a much larger clone lies one nucleotide away. The gene calls are TRBV5-6 and TRBJ1-1; D not certain. Germline V CDR1 and CDR2: SGHDT, YYEEEE. This CDR3 has 14 residues. The DNA for the CDR3 is TGTGCCTGCAGCCCCAGTAAGTGGAACACTGAAGCTTTCTTT. This sequence encodes CACSPSKWNTEAFF.

V and J are TRBV5-1 and TRBJ2-7; a weak D match, TRBD1 (5 bases). Germline V gene sequence: CDR1 SGHRS, CDR2 YFSETQ. Trimming cost V 0 bases and J 0 bases, with 13 bases left between them. The CDR3 is 16 residues long. The CDR3 sequence: CASSLAPAQASYEQYF. The CDR3 nucleotides are TGCGCCAGCAGCTTGGCCCCGGCACAGGCCTCCTACGAGCAGTACTTC. The full variable domain, in which reference TRBV5-1 and TRBJ2-7 provide the parts outside the CDR3, is KAGVTQTPRYLIKTRGQQVTLSCSPISGHRSVSWYQQTPGQGLQFLFEYFSETQRNKGNFPGRFSGRQFSNSRSEMNVSTLELGDSALYLCASSLAPAQASYEQYFGPGTRLTVT.

This chain connects TRBV23-1 to TRBJ2-5, with TRBD2 as a possible D gene (5 bases). TRBV23-1 is classed as an ORF, of uncertain function. Trimming took off 1 base at V and 5 bases at J, with 23 bases between the two ends. This CDR3 region has 18 residues. CDR3 nucleotides: TGCGCCAGCAGTCAATTCTGCGGAGGATTTTATGTTAAGGAGACCCAGTACTTC. This gives the protein CASSQFCGGFYVKETQYF.

This clonotype was counted ten times or more. V and J are TRBV5-1 and TRBJ2-5; D tentatively reads TRBD1 or TRBD2 (5 bases each). The CDR3 has 15 amino acids. V lost 4 bases and J 2 bases, leaving 15 bases between the germline ends. Germline V lookup: CDR1 SGHRS, CDR2 YFSETQ. CDR3 residues: CASSPIPGPQETQYF. The CDR3 DNA reads as TGCGCCAGCAGCCCAATACCGGGACCACAAGAGACCCAGTACTTC.

A few counts support this clonotype. The chain couples TRBV19 to TRBJ2-3; 9 nucleotides match TRBD1. The CDR3 extends over 14 amino acids. Trimming took 5 bases from V and 7 from J; bases not matched to a gene: 7. CDR1 and CDR2 (germline): LNHDA, SQIVND (reference sequence). The CDR3 sequence is CASSGWTGVHTQYF. In DNA form, the CDR3 reads TGTGCCAGTAGTGGATGGACAGGGGTCCATACGCAGTATTTT.

The V gene is TRBV5-1, the J gene TRBJ2-3, with D hard to call. The CDR3 consists of 13 residues. The V gene's germline CDR1 is SGHRS and CDR2 YFSETQ. The V gene lost 4 bases and the J gene lost 8 bases, with 14 bases spanning the gap. The CDR3 spells CASSLELLGTQYF. DNA of the CDR3: TGCGCCAGCAGCCTGGAACTTTTGGGTACGCAGTATTTT. The full variable domain, in which reference TRBV5-1 and TRBJ2-3 provide the parts outside the CDR3, is KAGVTQTPRYLIKTRGQQVTLSCSPISGHRSVSWYQQTPGQGLQFLFEYFSETQRNKGNFPGRFSGRQFSNSRSEMNVSTLELGDSALYLCASSLELLGTQYFGPGTRLTVL.

This clonotype was found many times. The chain carries TRBV29-1 and TRBJ2-5; a possible D gene is TRBD1 (5 bases). Germline V CDR1 and CDR2: SQVTM, ANQGSEA. V gave up 3 bases and J gave up 4 bases, with 12 bases separating them. There are 13 residues in the CDR3. The CDR3, as DNA: TGCAGCGTTGAGAAAGGGGCAGGAGAGACCCAGTACTTC. It specifies CSVEKGAGETQYF.

The rearrangement joins TRBV25-1 to TRBJ1-4; D is uncertain. Trimming removed 3 bases from V and 3 bases from J, with 11 bases in between. Germline lookup yields CDR1 MGHDK and CDR2 SYGVNS. The CDR3 totals 15 residues. CDR3 DNA sequence: TGTGCCAGCAGTGAGATGGCAGGCGCTAATGAAAAACTGTTTTTT. Protein: CASSEMAGANEKLFF.

The rearrangement links TRBV15 to TRBJ2-1; D is ambiguous. The CDR3 is 15 amino acids. V was clipped by 4 bases and J by 0 bases, with 10 bases between them. CDR1 and CDR2 from the germline V gene are LNHNV and YYDKDF (reference sequence). The CDR3 sequence: CATSTDPSSYNEQFF. CDR3 DNA: TGTGCCACCAGCACGGACCCGAGCTCCTACAATGAGCAGTTCTTC.

The genes are TRBV9 and TRBJ1-1; maybe TRBD1 (5 bases). Germline-derived CDR1 and CDR2 are SGDLS and YYNGEE. The CDR3 length is 15 residues. V lost 0 bases, J lost 1 base, and 10 bases lay in between. This CDR3 is CASSVGVGENTEAFF. The CDR3 DNA is TGTGCCAGCAGCGTAGGGGTAGGGGAGAACACTGAAGCTTTCTTT.

This clonotype was observed a few times. The chain uses TRBV5-6 and TRBJ1-1; D uncertain. Germline values: CDR1 SGHDT, CDR2 YYEEEE. V dropped 4 bases and J dropped 3 bases, with 16 bases sitting between them. The CDR3 extends over 15 amino acids. The CDR3 coding sequence is TGTGCCAGCAGCCGCAAACAGAGGCGGGACACTGAAGCTTTCTTT. Its translation is CASSRKQRRDTEAFF.

This clonotype was observed a single time. The J gene is TRBJ2-7, the V gene TRBV5-5, with D perhaps TRBD1 or TRBD2 (7 bases each). The ends were cut back, 4 bases at V and 3 bases at J, with 20 bases in the middle. From germline, CDR1 is SGHKS and CDR2 YYEKEE (reference sequence). There are 16 residues in the CDR3. CDR3 amino acids: CASSRQGQGGNYEQYF. The CDR3 nucleotides read TGTGCCAGCAGCCGCCAGGGGCAGGGGGGGAACTACGAGCAGTACTTC. Combining the CDR3 with reference TRBV5-5 and TRBJ2-7 gives the whole variable domain DAGVTQSPTHLIKTRGQQVTLRCSPISGHKSVSWYQQVLGQGPQFIFQYYEKEERGRGNFPDRFSARQFPNYSSELNVNALLLGDSALYLCASSRQGQGGNYEQYFGPGTRLTVT.

This clonotype was observed a few times. The chain combines TRBV20-1 with TRBJ2-5; no firm D call. The CDR3 covers 11 residues. Trimming took 5 bases from V and 0 from J, leaving 4 bases between them. Germline values: CDR1 DFQATT, CDR2 SNEGSKA (reference sequence). The CDR3 nucleotides are TGCAGTGCTCAGTACCAAGAGACCCAGTACTTC. As protein: CSAQYQETQYF.

The rearrangement links TRBV4-3 to TRBJ2-4; TRBD1 is a possible D gene (6 bases). The ends were cut back, 3 bases at V and 8 bases at J, with 14 bases in the middle. This CDR3 contains 14 residues. In germline, CDR1 is LGHNA, CDR2 YSLEER. The CDR3 DNA reads as TGCGCCAGCAGCCAGGACAGATTTGTTGACATTCAGTACTTC. The encoded protein is CASSQDRFVDIQYF.

This clonotype was recorded many times. The chain carries TRBV3-1 and TRBJ2-3; TRBD2 is a possible D gene (7 bases). Germline CDR1 LGHDT, CDR2 YNNKEL (reference sequence). This CDR3 comprises 14 residues. The ends were cut back, 7 bases at V and 3 bases at J, with 14 bases in the middle. The CDR3 protein is CASTPGGGTDTQYF. As DNA, the CDR3 is TGTGCCAGCACCCCGGGGGGCGGTACAGATACGCAGTATTTT.

This clonotype has ten or more counts. The chain couples TRBV24-1 to TRBJ1-5, with no clear D. This CDR3 comprises 14 residues. V was pared by 3 bases and J by 3 bases, with 8 bases between. Per germline, CDR1 KGHDR and CDR2 SFDVKD. The CDR3 DNA follows: TGTGCCACCAGTGATAGCGGGGTCAATCAGCCCCAGCATTTT. Protein product: CATSDSGVNQPQHF.

This clonotype has just a few counts. The chain joins TRBV20-1 to TRBJ1-1; 12 bases match TRBD1. The CDR3 extends over 16 amino acids. V shed 6 bases, J shed 1 base, and the junction held 9 bases outside the gene matches. Germline CDR1 is DFQATT and CDR2 is SNEGSKA (reference sequence). The CDR3 spells CSALTGTGGPNTEAFF. In DNA, the CDR3 is TGCAGTGCCTTGACCGGGACAGGGGGCCCGAACACTGAAGCTTTCTTT.